This T cell receptor (beta chain) was sequenced during a study of cytomegalovirus exposure and HLA in healthy donors (dated by TCRdb to the late 2010s). At the level of the whole study: According to a later analysis, one platform produced both the 120 validation repertoires and the 666 repertoires of the first cohort. The study was designed to test whether signatures of past pathogen exposure could be identified by cataloging public T cell receptors. Along with the roughly 700-subject first cohort, a separate validation cohort of over 90 different subjects was used. To predict cytomegalovirus infection status, the study combined high-throughput TCR immunosequencing, statistical association of individual TCRs with disease status, and machine learning. Points the paper makes about the study in general: The study listed 150 to 200 TCR beta chains as associated with cytomegalovirus. The authors suggested that the approach could potentially be extended to other disease states and immunological phenotypes. Of the cluster scores, roughly 95% were above 0 in a later analysis, which found that TCRs clustered in the first cohort also tended to co-occur in the 90 to 150 validation repertoires. In vitro tests confirmed that a few of the cytomegalovirus-associated TCR beta chains recognize cytomegalovirus antigens. The classifier was reported to diagnose cytomegalovirus status with high specificity and sensitivity in both the original and validation cohorts. All 120 or so repertoires were used to score co-occurrence in the validation cohort in a later analysis, because that analysis had no HLA typing for the cohort. Most TCR sequences were observed very rarely across donors, whereas some public TCRs were present in many individuals.

Separate from the approximately 670-subject first cohort, the validation cohort of about 130 subjects was the group to which the donors belonged. With regard to this clone: Its recognized antigen is unknown. Base quality data are lacking; no much larger clone is found one base away.

To prepare the library, the immunoSEQ multiplex PCR assay was applied. In the original analysis: A statistical classification framework was developed to diagnose cytomegalovirus status using the catalog of TCR beta chain sequences. Drawn from immuneACCESS, this table holds only the in-frame rearrangements with V and J called that TCRdb kept. Clones are partly lost; checked studies trace under half to an unresolved V gene and leave the rest unexplained. V, J and clone size are taken as reported in that table, and D and trimming were inferred from the DNA itself. A total of about 73,000 clones appear in this sample, 94% of them only once. The ten largest make up 2.5% to 3.5% of the sample. The germline V gene gives CDR1 as KGHSH and CDR2 as LQKENI. Deletion took 3 bases off V and 8 bases off J, with a span of 14 bases between the germline ends. Its CDR3 holds 15 amino acids, cysteine through phenylalanine. The kept DNA is CDR3 alone, 45 bases in frame from the first base.

The sequence was collected from a woman under 30 in good health and CMV-seropositive. This chain joins TRBV18 to TRBJ1-6; the best D guess is TRBD1, with 6 bases matching. The sequenced sample was PBMCs. The DNA is as follows: TGTGCCAGCTCACCGCGAACAGGGCGGGATTCACCCCTCCACTTT. It translates as CASSPRTGRDSPLHF.